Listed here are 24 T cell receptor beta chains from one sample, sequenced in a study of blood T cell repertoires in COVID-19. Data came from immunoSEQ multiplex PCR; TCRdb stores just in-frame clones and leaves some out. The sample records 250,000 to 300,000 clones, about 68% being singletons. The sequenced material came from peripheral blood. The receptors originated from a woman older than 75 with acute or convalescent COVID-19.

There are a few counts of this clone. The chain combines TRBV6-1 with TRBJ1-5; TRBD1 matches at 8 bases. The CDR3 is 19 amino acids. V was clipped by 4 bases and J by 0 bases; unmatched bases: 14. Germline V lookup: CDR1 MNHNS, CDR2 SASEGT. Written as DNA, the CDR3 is TGTGCCAGCAGTGCATCGAGGACAGGGCTGATTTATAGCAATCAGCCCCAGCATTTT. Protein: CASSASRTGLIYSNQPQHF.

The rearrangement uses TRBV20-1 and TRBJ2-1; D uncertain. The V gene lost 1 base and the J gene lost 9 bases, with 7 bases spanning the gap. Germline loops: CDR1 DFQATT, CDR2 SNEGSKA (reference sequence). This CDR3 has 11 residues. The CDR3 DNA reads TGCAGTGCTAGAGCGGCGGTTGAGCAGTTCTTC. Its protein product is CSARAAVEQFF.

The CDR3 region is CASSQDTGGETQYF. The CDR3 DNA reads TGCGCCAGCAGCCAAGATACAGGTGGAGAGACCCAGTACTTC. The genes are TRBV4-1 and TRBJ2-5, with D tentatively TRBD1 (5 bases). The germline V gene encodes CDR1 MGHRA and CDR2 YSYEKL. The CDR3 runs to 14 residues. Trimming took off 0 bases at V and 4 bases at J, with 9 bases between the two ends.

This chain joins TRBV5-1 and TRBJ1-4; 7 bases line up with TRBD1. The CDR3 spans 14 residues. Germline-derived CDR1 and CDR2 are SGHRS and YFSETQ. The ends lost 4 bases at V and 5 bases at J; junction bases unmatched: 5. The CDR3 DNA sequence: TGCGCCAGCAGCCGAGGGACAGACAATGAAAAACTGTTTTTT. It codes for CASSRGTDNEKLFF.

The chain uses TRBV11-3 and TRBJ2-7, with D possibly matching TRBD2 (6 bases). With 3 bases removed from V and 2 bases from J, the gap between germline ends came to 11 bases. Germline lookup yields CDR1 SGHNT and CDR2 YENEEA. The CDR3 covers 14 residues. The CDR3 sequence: CASSFGGIPYEQYF. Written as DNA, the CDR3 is TGTGCCAGCAGCTTCGGAGGGATCCCCTACGAGCAGTACTTC.

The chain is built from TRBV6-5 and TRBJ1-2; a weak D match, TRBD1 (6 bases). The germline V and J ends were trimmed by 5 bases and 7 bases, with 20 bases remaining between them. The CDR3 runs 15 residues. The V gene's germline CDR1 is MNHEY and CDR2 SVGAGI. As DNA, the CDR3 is TGTGCCAGCAGTCCCCAGGGGCTGCAGAAAGGTGGCTACACCTTC. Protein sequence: CASSPQGLQKGGYTF.

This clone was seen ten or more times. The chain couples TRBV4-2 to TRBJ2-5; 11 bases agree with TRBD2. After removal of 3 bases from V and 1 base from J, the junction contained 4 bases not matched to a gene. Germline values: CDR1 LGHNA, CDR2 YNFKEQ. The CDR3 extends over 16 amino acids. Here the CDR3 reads CASSQFSGGGQETQYF. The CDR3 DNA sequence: TGTGCCAGCAGCCAGTTTAGCGGGGGGGGCCAAGAGACCCAGTACTTC.

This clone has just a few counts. The CDR3 DNA reads TGTGCCAGCAGCCTTCGACAGGGGACTGAAAAACTGTTTTTT. This sequence encodes CASSLRQGTEKLFF. The chain uses TRBV3-1 (or the pseudogene TRBV3-2) and TRBJ1-4; the match to TRBD1 covers 8 bases. Germline loops: CDR1 LGHDT, CDR2 YNNKEL (reference sequence). This CDR3 contains 14 residues. Trimming removed 4 bases from V and 7 bases from J; junction bases left unmatched: 5.

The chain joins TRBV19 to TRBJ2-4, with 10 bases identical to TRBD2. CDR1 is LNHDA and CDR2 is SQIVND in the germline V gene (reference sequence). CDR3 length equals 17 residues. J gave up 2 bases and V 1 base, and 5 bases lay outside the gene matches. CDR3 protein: CASSIGGSGRSKNIQYF. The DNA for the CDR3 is TGTGCCAGTAGTATAGGAGGTAGCGGGAGGTCCAAAAACATTCAGTACTTC.

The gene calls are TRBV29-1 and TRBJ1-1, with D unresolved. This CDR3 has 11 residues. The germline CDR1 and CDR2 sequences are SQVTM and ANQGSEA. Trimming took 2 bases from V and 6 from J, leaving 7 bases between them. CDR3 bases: TGCAGCGTTGAAACCGGGGCTGAAGCTTTCTTT. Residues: CSVETGAEAFF.

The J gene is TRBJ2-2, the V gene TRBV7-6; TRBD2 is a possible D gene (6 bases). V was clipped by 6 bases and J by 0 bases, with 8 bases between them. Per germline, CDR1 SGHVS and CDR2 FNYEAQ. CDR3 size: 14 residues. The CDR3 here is CASRPGANTGELFF. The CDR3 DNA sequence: TGTGCCAGCAGGCCGGGAGCGAACACCGGGGAGCTGTTTTTT.

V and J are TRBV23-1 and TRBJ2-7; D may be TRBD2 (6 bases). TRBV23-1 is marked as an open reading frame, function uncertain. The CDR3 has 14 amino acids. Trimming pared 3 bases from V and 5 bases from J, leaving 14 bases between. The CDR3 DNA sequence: TGCGCCAGCAGTCACTTCTCGGGCGGGGACGAGCAGTACTTC. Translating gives CASSHFSGGDEQYF.

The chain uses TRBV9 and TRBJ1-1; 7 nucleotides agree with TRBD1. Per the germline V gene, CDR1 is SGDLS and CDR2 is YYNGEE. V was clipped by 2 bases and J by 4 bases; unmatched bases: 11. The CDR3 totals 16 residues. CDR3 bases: TGTGCCAGCAGCGTCACACAGACAGGGCTTGTCACTGAAGCTTTCTTT. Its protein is CASSVTQTGLVTEAFF.

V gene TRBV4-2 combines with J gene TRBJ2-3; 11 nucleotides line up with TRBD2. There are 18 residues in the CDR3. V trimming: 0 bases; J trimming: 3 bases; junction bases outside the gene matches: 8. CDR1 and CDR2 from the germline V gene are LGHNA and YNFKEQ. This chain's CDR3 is CASSQDRASGRTTDTQYF. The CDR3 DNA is TGTGCCAGCAGCCAAGATCGGGCTAGCGGGAGGACAACAGATACGCAGTATTTT.

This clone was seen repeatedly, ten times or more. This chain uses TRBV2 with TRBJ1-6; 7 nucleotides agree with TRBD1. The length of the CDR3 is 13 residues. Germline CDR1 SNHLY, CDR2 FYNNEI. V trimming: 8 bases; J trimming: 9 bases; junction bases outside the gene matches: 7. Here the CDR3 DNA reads TGTGCCAGCTCCGGGACAGTCAGTTCACCCCTCCACTTT. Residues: CASSGTVSSPLHF.

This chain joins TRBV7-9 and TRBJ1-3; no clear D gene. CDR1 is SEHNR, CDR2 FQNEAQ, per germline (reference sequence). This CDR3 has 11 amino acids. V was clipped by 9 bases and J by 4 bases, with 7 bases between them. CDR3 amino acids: CASLSGNTIYF. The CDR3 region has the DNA TGTGCCAGTCTCTCCGGAAACACCATATATTTT.

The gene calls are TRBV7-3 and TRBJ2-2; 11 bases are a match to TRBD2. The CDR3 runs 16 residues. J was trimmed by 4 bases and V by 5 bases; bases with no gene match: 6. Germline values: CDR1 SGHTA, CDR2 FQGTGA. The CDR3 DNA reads TGTGCCAGCAGCCCCGGAACTAGCGGGGGCACCGGGGAGCTGTTTTTT. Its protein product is CASSPGTSGGTGELFF.

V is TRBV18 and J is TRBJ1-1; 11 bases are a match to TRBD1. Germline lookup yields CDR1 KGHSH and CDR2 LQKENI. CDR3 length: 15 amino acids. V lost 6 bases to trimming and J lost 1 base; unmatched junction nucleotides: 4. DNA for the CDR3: TGTGCCAGCTCCGTAGGGACAGGGGGGAACACTGAAGCTTTCTTT. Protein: CASSVGTGGNTEAFF.

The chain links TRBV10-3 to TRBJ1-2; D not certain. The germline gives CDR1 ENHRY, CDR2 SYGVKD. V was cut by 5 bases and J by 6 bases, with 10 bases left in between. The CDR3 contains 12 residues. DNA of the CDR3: TGTGCCATCAGTCCAAGGGAGGATGGCTACACCTTC. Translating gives CAISPREDGYTF.

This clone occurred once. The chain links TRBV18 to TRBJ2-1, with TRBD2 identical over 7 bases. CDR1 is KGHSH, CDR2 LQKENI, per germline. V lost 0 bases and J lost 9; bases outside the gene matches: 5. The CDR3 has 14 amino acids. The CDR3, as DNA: TGTGCCAGCTCACCACCGTCCCCGGGGGGTGAGCAGTTCTTC. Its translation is CASSPPSPGGEQFF.

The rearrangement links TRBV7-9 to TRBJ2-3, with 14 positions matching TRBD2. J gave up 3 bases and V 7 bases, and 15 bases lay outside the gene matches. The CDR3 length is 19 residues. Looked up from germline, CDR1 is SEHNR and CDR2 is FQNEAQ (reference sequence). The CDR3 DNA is TGTGCCAGCACCTACTCTGGACTAGCGGGGGGTGGGAAGACAGATACGCAGTATTTT. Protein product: CASTYSGLAGGGKTDTQYF.

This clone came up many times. This CDR3 is CASSFGLAGVTHEQYF. As DNA, the CDR3 is TGTGCCAGCAGCTTTGGACTAGCGGGAGTAACCCACGAGCAGTACTTC. The chain employs TRBV7-7 and TRBJ2-7; 13 nucleotides line up with TRBD2. With V trimmed by 3 bases and J by 5 bases, 7 bases remained unmatched. The germline V gene has CDR1 SSHAT and CDR2 FNYEAQ (reference sequence). The CDR3 runs 16 residues.

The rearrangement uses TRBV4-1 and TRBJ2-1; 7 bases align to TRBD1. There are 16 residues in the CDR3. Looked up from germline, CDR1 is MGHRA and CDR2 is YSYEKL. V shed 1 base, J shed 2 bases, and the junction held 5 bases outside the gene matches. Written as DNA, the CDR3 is TGCGCCAGCAGCCAAGGTATCGACAGGGCCTACAATGAGCAGTTCTTC. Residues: CASSQGIDRAYNEQFF.

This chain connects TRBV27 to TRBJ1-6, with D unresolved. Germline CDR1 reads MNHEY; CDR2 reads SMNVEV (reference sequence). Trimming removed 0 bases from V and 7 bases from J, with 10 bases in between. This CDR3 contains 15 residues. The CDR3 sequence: CASSLSGSVNSPLHF. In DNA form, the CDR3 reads TGTGCCAGCAGTTTATCCGGTTCCGTAAATTCACCCCTCCACTTT.